One sample yielded the 3 T cell receptor beta chains listed below, sequenced in a study of cytomegalovirus exposure and HLA in healthy donors. PCR involved 60 Vbeta and 13 Jbeta primers. TCRdb keeps only in-frame clones here, not all; method: immunoSEQ multiplex PCR. The sample has fewer than 200,000 clones, around 81% seen once. Sequencing used PBMCs. These TCRs come from a young woman in good health and CMV-seronegative.

This chain links TRBV4-1 with TRBJ1-4; D gene uncertain. In germline, CDR1 is MGHRA, CDR2 YSYEKL. The CDR3 has 18 amino acids. V was shortened by 2 bases and J by 3 bases, with 19 bases between the two germline ends. The CDR3 loop reads CASSQWPLEGRSNEKLFF. CDR3 DNA sequence: TGCGCCAGCAGCCAATGGCCGTTAGAGGGCAGGTCTAATGAAAAACTGTTTTTT.

This clone was observed a handful of times. The chain couples TRBV13 to TRBJ2-7, with D uncertain. This CDR3 spans 11 amino acids. Trimming cost V 5 bases and J 5 bases, with 7 bases left between them. Germline V CDR1 and CDR2: PRHDT, FYEKMQ (reference sequence). CDR3 sequence reads: CASSTHHEQYF. Here the CDR3 DNA reads TGTGCCAGCAGCACACACCACGAGCAGTACTTC.

This clone appeared a single time. DNA of the CDR3: TGCGCCAGCAGCCCCGGGGGGGCGGACACTGAAGCTTTCTTT. Residues: CASSPGGADTEAFF. The chain is built from TRBV5-1 and TRBJ1-1; a weak D match, TRBD1 (6 bases). This CDR3 is built from 14 residues. Trimming left V 4 bases short and J 3 bases short, with 13 bases between. Germline-derived CDR1 and CDR2 are SGHRS and YFSETQ.